The source of this TCR beta chain is a study of blood T cell repertoires in COVID-19. Turning to the study itself: From the United States, Italy and Spain came samples of acute and convalescent COVID-19. Sources were T cells, B-cell-depleted T cells, or PBMCs; the material itself was cDNA or gDNA.

The CDR3 loop spans 15 amino acids. The germline V gene has CDR1 SGHRS and CDR2 YFSETQ. V lost 1 base and J lost 5; bases outside the gene matches: 4. This clone has just one count. Source study methods: Reference gene primer amplification gave nucleated cell count estimates. The method was immunoSEQ multiplex PCR; TCRdb's version includes in-frame clones alone and lacks a portion of them. The DNA gave D and trimming, while V, J and clone size come from that table. Among fewer than 85,000 clones listed, around 90% were seen once. The gene calls are TRBV5-1 and TRBJ2-2, with 8 bases lining up with TRBD2. Specimen: peripheral blood. This receptor was identified in a man in his fifties with active COVID-19. CDR3 protein: CASSLLTSETGELFF. The CDR3, as DNA: TGCGCCAGCAGCTTGTTGACTAGCGAGACCGGGGAGCTGTTTTTT.